The 26 T cell receptor beta chains reported below all come from one sample, sequenced in a study of T cell responses to AZD1222 COVID-19 vaccine. Method: immunoSEQ multiplex PCR; TCRdb's copy keeps in-frame clones and lacks some. Here the sample spans about 120,000 clones, 70% to 90% being singletons. This specimen was peripheral blood, taken on day 0 of AZD1222 vaccination. The source of these receptors is an adult in good health.

The chain couples TRBV28 to TRBJ1-5; D ambiguous. V was shortened by 2 bases and J by 6 bases, with 14 bases between the two germline ends. This CDR3 spans 15 amino acids. Germline-derived CDR1 and CDR2 are MDHEN and SYDVKM. As DNA, the CDR3 is TGTGCCAGCAGTTTACGTGGGGAGGTCAGTCAGCCCCAGCATTTT. Translated: CASSLRGEVSQPQHF. The entire variable domain, with the rest obtained from reference TRBV28 and TRBJ1-5, is as follows: DVKVTQSSRYLVKRTGEKVFLECVQDMDHENMFWYRQDPGLGLRLIYFSYDVKMKEKGDIPEGYSVSREKKERFSLILESASTNQTSMYLCASSLRGEVSQPQHFGDGTRLSIL.

The chain recombines TRBV6-5 with TRBJ1-2; D possibly corresponds to TRBD1 (5 bases). Germline V gives CDR1 MNHEY, CDR2 SVGAGI. The CDR3 runs to 14 residues. Trimming shortened V by 2 bases and J by 8 bases, and 15 bases separated the two germline ends. The CDR3 is CASSYVGAGQGYTF. The CDR3 coding sequence is TGTGCCAGCAGTTACGTTGGGGCAGGGCAAGGCTACACCTTC.

V and J are TRBV9 and TRBJ2-3, with 9 positions matching TRBD2. With V trimmed by 2 bases and J by 0 bases, 7 bases remained unmatched. Germline CDR1 is SGDLS and CDR2 is YYNGEE. The length of the CDR3 is 17 residues. CDR3 sequence: CASSVNRLAASTDTQYF. DNA for the CDR3: TGTGCCAGCAGCGTCAACCGACTAGCGGCTAGCACAGATACGCAGTATTTT.

This clone was recorded a few times. This chain connects TRBV28 to TRBJ1-5; D remains unclear. Trimming took off 0 bases at V and 7 bases at J, with 10 bases between the two ends. This CDR3 region has 14 residues. Germline values: CDR1 MDHEN, CDR2 SYDVKM. The CDR3 protein is CASSLWEPGQPQHF. Here the CDR3 DNA reads TGTGCCAGCAGTTTATGGGAACCCGGCCAGCCCCAGCATTTT.

The V and J genes are TRBV2 and TRBJ2-3; D is unclear. V was trimmed by 0 bases and J by 2 bases, leaving 6 bases between them. The CDR3 totals 14 residues. The germline V gene encodes CDR1 SNHLY and CDR2 FYNNEI. The CDR3 DNA is TGTGCCAGCAGTGAAGCGCTTTTCACAGATACGCAGTATTTT. Residues: CASSEALFTDTQYF.

CDR3 nucleotides: TGTGCCAGCAGTTACCACTCAGGGGTGGGGGATTCACCCCTCCACTTT. It translates to CASSYHSGVGDSPLHF. The V gene is TRBV6-6, the J gene TRBJ1-6, with D perhaps matching TRBD1 (6 bases). The germline V and J ends were trimmed by 2 bases and 8 bases, with 16 bases remaining between them. Germline loops: CDR1 MNHNY, CDR2 SVGAGI (reference sequence). The length of the CDR3 is 16 residues.

The chain uses TRBV28 and TRBJ1-5; D may be TRBD1 (5 bases). Germline V lookup: CDR1 MDHEN, CDR2 SYDVKM. The CDR3 has 14 amino acids. V lost 5 bases, J lost 8 bases, and 16 bases lay in between. CDR3 protein: CASSLGHPGEPQHF. For the CDR3, the DNA is TGTGCCAGCAGTCTAGGACACCCCGGAGAGCCCCAGCATTTT.

The genes are TRBV7-2 and TRBJ2-6; no definite D call. This CDR3 has 14 amino acids. V gave up 5 bases and J gave up 3 bases, with 8 bases separating them. Germline V lookup: CDR1 SGHTA, CDR2 FQGNSA. CDR3 protein: CASSPWGGANVLTF. Here the CDR3 DNA reads TGTGCCAGCAGCCCGTGGGGTGGGGCCAACGTCCTGACTTTC.

This sequence joins TRBV9 and TRBJ2-1; 9 bases align to TRBD1. CDR1 and CDR2 from the germline V gene are SGDLS and YYNGEE. The V segment lost 3 bases and the J segment 6 bases; nucleotides outside the gene matches: 7. The CDR3 extends over 15 amino acids. The CDR3, as DNA: TGTGCCAGCAGCGCAGGACAGGGGAGGGTCAATGAGCAGTTCTTC. Translated: CASSAGQGRVNEQFF.

The chain uses TRBV15 and TRBJ1-2, with D perhaps TRBD1 (5 bases). The ends were cut back, 3 bases at V and 5 bases at J, with 16 bases in the middle. The CDR3 length is 15 residues. The germline CDR1 and CDR2 sequences are LNHNV and YYDKDF (reference sequence). The CDR3 protein is CATSSRDPGAYGYTF. Here the CDR3 DNA reads TGTGCCACCAGCAGCCGGGACCCCGGGGCTTATGGCTACACCTTC.

The V call is TRBV18, the J call TRBJ1-3; D perhaps matches TRBD1 (5 bases). The CDR3 has 14 amino acids. CDR1 is KGHSH and CDR2 is LQKENI in the germline V gene. The V and J ends lost 3 bases and 1 base respectively, with 7 bases between them. CDR3 DNA sequence: TGTGCCAGCTCACCGACAGAGTCTGGAAACACCATATATTTT. Encoded protein: CASSPTESGNTIYF.

V usage is TRBV28 and J usage is TRBJ2-5; 9 positions match TRBD1. CDR3 length equals 16 residues. V dropped 6 bases and J dropped 5; count of bases not matched to a gene: 13. Germline CDR1 is MDHEN and CDR2 is SYDVKM. Here the CDR3 DNA reads TGTGCCAGCAGCCCGACCGGGACAGGGTACAAGGAGACCCAGTACTTC. This gives the protein CASSPTGTGYKETQYF.

V is TRBV18 and J is TRBJ1-2; a possible D gene is TRBD1 (5 bases). The CDR3 has 12 residues. Germline V gene data show CDR1 as KGHSH and CDR2 as LQKENI. The V end lost 6 bases, the J end lost 6 bases, and 11 bases lay between the germline ends. This chain's CDR3 is CASSRGGNGYTF. As DNA, the CDR3 is TGTGCCAGCTCGCGCGGGGGGAATGGCTACACCTTC.

The V and J genes are TRBV7-9 and TRBJ2-3; D unresolved. The CDR3 is made up of 13 amino acids. V was cut by 0 bases and J by 4 bases, with 5 bases left in between. Germline lookup yields CDR1 SEHNR and CDR2 FQNEAQ (reference sequence). Written as DNA, the CDR3 is TGTGCCAGCAGCTTAGCGGGCCCAGATACGCAGTATTTT. It yields the protein CASSLAGPDTQYF.

This clone was picked up a small number of times. The chain combines TRBV5-1 with TRBJ2-3, with 7 bases fitting TRBD1. Germline CDR1 SGHRS, CDR2 YFSETQ. The V and J ends lost 3 bases and 0 bases, in that order; junction bases with no gene match: 4. This CDR3 region has 15 residues. The CDR3 DNA reads as TGCGCCAGCAGCTGGACAGGACCTAGCACAGATACGCAGTATTTT. Encoded protein: CASSWTGPSTDTQYF.

This chain uses TRBV28 with TRBJ1-2; tentatively, D is TRBD1 (5 bases). This CDR3 spans 13 amino acids. V lost 3 bases and J lost 8, with 13 bases in between. Germline V CDR1 and CDR2: MDHEN, SYDVKM. CDR3 bases: TGTGCCAGCAGTTTTCAGGGTGAGGGCGGCTACACCTTC. Translation gives CASSFQGEGGYTF.

V is TRBV28 and J is TRBJ2-5; D perhaps matches TRBD2 (5 bases). V was clipped by 7 bases and J by 2 bases, with 17 bases between them. The CDR3 consists of 15 residues. Per the germline V gene, CDR1 is MDHEN and CDR2 is SYDVKM. In DNA, the CDR3 is TGTGCCAGCACCCGGGGTGGCGGGCAGCAAGAGACCCAGTACTTC. It codes for CASTRGGGQQETQYF.

V is TRBV6-6 and J is TRBJ1-6; the D is unclear. CDR3 length equals 15 residues. Trimming took off 6 bases at V and 4 bases at J, with 13 bases between the two ends. Germline V lookup: CDR1 MNHNY, CDR2 SVGAGI (reference sequence). The CDR3 spells CASRPTTDYNSPLHF. The CDR3 nucleotides are TGTGCCAGCAGACCAACGACGGATTATAATTCACCCCTCCACTTT.

The CDR3: CASSSHLNTEAFF. Here the CDR3 DNA reads TGTGCCAGCAGCTCTCACTTGAACACTGAAGCTTTCTTT. The genes are TRBV3-1 (or the pseudogene TRBV3-2) and TRBJ1-1; no firm D call. V lost 5 bases and J 0 bases, leaving 7 bases between the germline ends. Germline V gene lookup returns CDR1 LGHDT and CDR2 YNNKEL (reference sequence). The CDR3 length is 13 residues.

This chain uses TRBV7-2 with TRBJ2-3; D not resolved. V was shortened by 7 bases and J by 4 bases, with 6 bases between the two germline ends. The CDR3 contains 11 residues. Germline V lookup: CDR1 SGHTA, CDR2 FQGNSA. The CDR3 sequence is CASTVSDTQYF. The DNA of the CDR3 is TGTGCCAGCACGGTTTCAGATACGCAGTATTTT.

The genes are TRBV18 and TRBJ2-3; tentatively, D is TRBD2 (6 bases). With 4 bases removed from V and 1 base from J, the gap between germline ends came to 12 bases. Germline CDR1 KGHSH, CDR2 LQKENI. The CDR3 consists of 15 residues. This CDR3 is CASSRGLEGTDTQYF. CDR3 DNA sequence: TGTGCCAGCTCACGGGGACTCGAGGGCACAGATACGCAGTATTTT. Combining the CDR3 with reference TRBV18 and TRBJ2-3 gives the whole variable domain NAGVMQNPRHLVRRRGQEARLRCSPMKGHSHVYWYRQLPEEGLKFMVYLQKENIIDESGMPKERFSAEFPKEGPSILRIQQVVRGDSAAYFCASSRGLEGTDTQYFGPGTRLTVL.

J is TRBJ1-5 and V is TRBV28, with 7 bases matching TRBD1. This CDR3 comprises 14 residues. Germline V gene data show CDR1 as MDHEN and CDR2 as SYDVKM. The V segment lost 10 bases and the J segment 8 bases; nucleotides outside the gene matches: 14. CDR3 sequence: CATAGVRGPEPQHF. Here the CDR3 DNA reads TGTGCCACAGCAGGGGTAAGGGGGCCAGAGCCCCAGCATTTT.

V usage is TRBV2 and J usage is TRBJ1-1; D unclear. The germline gives CDR1 SNHLY, CDR2 FYNNEI. The CDR3 extends over 13 amino acids. The V end was cut by 4 bases, the J end by 1 base, with 7 bases between. The CDR3 nucleotides read TGTGCCAGCAGTGTATGGGAGAACACTGAAGCTTTCTTT. Encoded protein: CASSVWENTEAFF.

A remark on this clone: At the DNA level, this CDR3 is encoded by other sequences in the same sample as well. The chain has TRBV18 and TRBJ2-7, with D unresolved. Germline V gene sequence: CDR1 KGHSH, CDR2 LQKENI. The CDR3 is 11 residues long. Deletions cut 3 bases from V and 3 bases from J, with 3 bases between. The CDR3 sequence: CASSPGYEQYF. As DNA, the CDR3 is TGTGCCAGCTCACCTGGCTACGAGCAGTACTTC.

The rearrangement uses TRBV7-2 and TRBJ1-5; 7 bases line up with TRBD1. The CDR3 covers 14 residues. The ends lost 8 bases at V and 6 bases at J; junction bases unmatched: 10. Germline V gives CDR1 SGHTA, CDR2 FQGNSA. CDR3 protein: CASGPRGGAQPQHF. CDR3 bases: TGTGCCAGCGGACCCAGGGGGGGGGCTCAGCCCCAGCATTTT.

This rearrangement joins TRBV27 to TRBJ1-4; 11 bases match TRBD1. This CDR3 region has 14 residues. The germline V gene has CDR1 MNHEY and CDR2 SMNVEV (reference sequence). V dropped 3 bases and J dropped 8; count of bases not matched to a gene: 2. CDR3 loop: CASSLGQGVEKLFF. CDR3 sequence (DNA): TGTGCCAGCAGTTTGGGACAGGGGGTCGAAAAACTGTTTTTT.